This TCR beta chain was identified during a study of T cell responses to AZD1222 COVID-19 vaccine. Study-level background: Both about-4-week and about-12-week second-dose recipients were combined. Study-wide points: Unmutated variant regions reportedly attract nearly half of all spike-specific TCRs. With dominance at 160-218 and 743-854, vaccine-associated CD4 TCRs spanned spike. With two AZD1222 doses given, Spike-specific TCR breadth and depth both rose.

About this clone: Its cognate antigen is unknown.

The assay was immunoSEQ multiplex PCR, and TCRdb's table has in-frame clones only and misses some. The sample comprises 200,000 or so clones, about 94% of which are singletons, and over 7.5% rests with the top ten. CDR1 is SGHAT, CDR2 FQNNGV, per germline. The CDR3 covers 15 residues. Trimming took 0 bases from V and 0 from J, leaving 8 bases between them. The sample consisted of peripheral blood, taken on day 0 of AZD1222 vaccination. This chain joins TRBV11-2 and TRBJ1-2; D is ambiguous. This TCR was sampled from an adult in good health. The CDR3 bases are TGTGCCAGCAGCTTAGAAGGCCGCTCTAACTATGGCTACACCTTC. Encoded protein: CASSLEGRSNYGYTF.